This entry describes one TCR beta chain. Its specificity is unknown. The sequencing template was cDNA reverse transcribed from extracted RNA. Measured with immunoSEQ multiplex PCR; TCRdb has only the in-frame clones, and not every one. The sample has 95,000 to 150,000 clones; 61% are singletons. The treatment was: oral pan-JAK inhibitor, 5-10 mg twice daily. Those with alopecia areata gave lesional scalp punch biopsies and peripheral blood. These data belong to a study of CD8+ T cells in alopecia areata. Study-wide background: It was 6 to 18 months of tofacitinib, and then there were 6 months off drug. Study-wide results and caveats: Many expanded lesional clones remained in scalp and blood on tofacitinib. Both scalp clonality and the expanded CD8+ clones among the top 100 showed a significant decrease with tofacitinib.

This CDR3 spans 15 amino acids. Germline CDR1 reads MNHEY; CDR2 reads SVGAGI. Trimming removed 0 bases from V and 0 bases from J, with 8 bases in between. The chain has TRBV6-5 and TRBJ1-1; D is ambiguous. This receptor was identified in a human donor with alopecia areata. The starting material was CD4+ T cells sorted from blood, obtained at week 4, from a patient treated with tofacitinib. In DNA, the CDR3 is TGTGCCAGCAGTTACTCACAAGTCCTGAACACTGAAGCTTTCTTT. Translated, it gives CASSYSQVLNTEAFF.